The clone carrying this TCR beta chain showed up just once. Its antigen remains unknown. Treatment reported: 15 to 20 received Ad26.COV2.S at low or high dose, single or two shots; 5 received placebo; per-sample allocation not given. Collection of the samples took place on day 63 after the first injection of vaccine or placebo. The sample originates from a study of Ad26.COV2.S vaccination and SARS-CoV-2 variants. Study-level information: The donor belonged to the COV1001 Ad26.COV2.S trial arm.

Sequencing used immunoSEQ multiplex PCR; TCRdb keeps in-frame clones, though not all of them. The sample yields roughly 500,000 clones, about 91% seen once. This CDR3 comprises 14 residues. Germline loops: CDR1 MNHEY, CDR2 SVGAGI. Trimming removed 2 bases at V and 2 bases at J, with 9 bases between. General study findings and limits: Researchers reported similar non-spike TCR breadth in vaccine and placebo recipients. Spike-specific TCR breadth ran higher among vaccine recipients than placebo recipients. From the TCR breadth and depth analyses, total T cell responses may have been underestimated.

The rearrangement links TRBV6-5 to TRBJ1-2; tentatively, D is TRBD1 (6 bases). The sequence came from a person aged 18-65 years who received the Ad26.COV2.S COVID-19 vaccine or a placebo. Here the sequenced sample was peripheral blood, taken in a trial of Ad26.COV2.S vaccine versus placebo. DNA of the CDR3: TGTGCCAGCAGTTACCAGGGGTGGAACTATGGCTACACCTTC. This encodes CASSYQGWNYGYTF.